Listed below are T cell receptor beta chains from one sample, sequenced in a study of CD8+ T cells in alopecia areata. Sequencing was performed with immunoSEQ multiplex PCR; in TCRdb, only in-frame clones are kept and a portion is missing. In the table there are about 220,000 clones, under 75% of which are singletons. The specimen was CD4+ T cells sorted from blood, collected at week 4, from a patient treated with tofacitinib. The receptors originated from a human donor with alopecia areata. CDR3s include the opening cysteine and the closing phenylalanine or tryptophan. The D gene is left open where the match is weak. Some rows have no size entry. The others give once, few or many, or a class for an expanded clone.

size: -; D: TRBD2; J: TRBJ2-3; V: TRBV9; CDR3: CASSVEAGGRDTQYF; DNA: TGTGCCAGCAGCGTAGAGGCGGGGGGACGAGATACGCAGTATTTT
size: -; D: -; J: TRBJ2-2; V: TRBV7-9; CDR3: CASSPKQRLTGELFF; DNA: TGTGCCAGCAGCCCAAAACAGAGGTTGACCGGGGAGCTGTTTTTT
size: few; D: TRBD1; J: TRBJ1-1; V: TRBV13; CDR3: CASNRGTGTEAFF; DNA: TGTGCCAGCAACAGGGGGACAGGAACTGAAGCTTTCTTT
size: -; D: -; J: TRBJ1-6; V: TRBV18; CDR3: CASSPVIRSSPLHF; DNA: TGTGCCAGCTCACCGGTTATCCGAAGTTCACCCCTCCACTTT
size: -; D: TRBD2; J: TRBJ2-5; V: TRBV5-1; CDR3: CASRSGLAGETQYF; DNA: TGCGCCAGCAGATCAGGACTAGCGGGCGAGACCCAGTACTTC
size: few; D: -; J: TRBJ1-1; V: TRBV29-1; CDR3: CSVVGQLNTEAFF; DNA: TGCAGCGTTGTAGGGCAGTTGAACACTGAAGCTTTCTTT
size: -; D: -; J: TRBJ2-7; V: TRBV29-1; CDR3: CSVGLVNEQYF; DNA: TGCAGCGTTGGTTTGGTAAACGAGCAGTACTTC
size: -; D: -; J: TRBJ2-1; V: TRBV5-6; CDR3: CASSLTTDNEQFF; DNA: TGTGCCAGCAGCTTGACAACCGACAATGAGCAGTTCTTC
size: -; D: TRBD1; J: TRBJ2-1; V: TRBV7-2; CDR3: CASSLGQGVKEQFF; DNA: TGTGCCAGCAGCTTAGGACAGGGTGTAAAGGAGCAGTTCTTC
size: -; D: -; J: TRBJ1-6; V: TRBV7-3; CDR3: CASSLYPGRDSPLHF; DNA: TGTGCCAGCAGCTTATATCCAGGGAGGGATTCACCCCTCCACTTT
size: few; D: TRBD1; J: TRBJ1-5; V: TRBV5-8; CDR3: CASSGAGGQPQHF; DNA: TGTGCCAGCAGCGGAGCAGGGGGTCAGCCCCAGCATTTT
size: few; D: -; J: TRBJ2-2; V: TRBV9; CDR3: CASSSRTENTGELFF; DNA: TGTGCCAGCAGCTCGAGGACGGAGAACACCGGGGAGCTGTTTTTT
size: -; D: TRBD1; J: TRBJ1-6; V: TRBV4-2; CDR3: CASSWTGDNSPLHF; DNA: TGTGCCAGCAGCTGGACAGGGGATAATTCACCCCTCCACTTT
size: -; D: -; J: TRBJ1-6; V: TRBV5-6; CDR3: CASSRSGAGVYNSPLHF; DNA: TGTGCCAGCAGCCGGTCCGGGGCAGGGGTCTATAATTCACCCCTCCACTTT
size: -; D: -; J: TRBJ2-3; V: TRBV2; CDR3: CASSLAGQLSTDTQYF; DNA: TGTGCCAGCAGTTTAGCGGGACAGTTAAGCACAGATACGCAGTATTTT
size: -; D: -; J: TRBJ2-5; V: TRBV23-1; CDR3: CASSTHSRFPGTAKETQYF; DNA: TGCGCCAGCAGTACCCACTCCCGTTTCCCCGGGACGGCTAAAGAGACCCAGTACTTC
size: -; D: -; J: TRBJ1-1; V: TRBV4-2; CDR3: CASSQTDRLNTEAFF; DNA: TGTGCCAGCAGCCAAACAGACAGGTTGAACACTGAAGCTTTCTTT
size: -; D: TRBD2; J: TRBJ2-1; V: TRBV5-6; CDR3: CASSFTERGGQFF; DNA: TGTGCCAGCAGCTTTACCGAGCGGGGAGGGCAGTTCTTC
size: many; D: TRBD2; J: TRBJ2-3; V: TRBV4-2; CDR3: CASSQERTSGHTQYF; DNA: TGTGCCAGCAGCCAAGAAAGGACTAGCGGCCATACGCAGTATTTT
size: -; D: -; J: TRBJ1-5; V: TRBV30; CDR3: CAWSGGSENQPQHF; DNA: TGTGCCTGGAGTGGAGGCTCAGAGAATCAGCCCCAGCATTTT
size: -; D: -; J: TRBJ1-2; V: TRBV18; CDR3: CASSPRFQAYGYTF; DNA: TGTGCCAGCTCACCAAGATTCCAGGCTTATGGCTACACCTTC
size: few; D: -; J: TRBJ2-1; V: TRBV29-1; CDR3: CSVEAIRQTYNEQFF; DNA: TGCAGCGTTGAAGCCATAAGGCAGACATACAATGAGCAGTTCTTC
size: -; D: -; J: TRBJ1-2; V: TRBV28; CDR3: CASSLGADYGYTF; DNA: TGTGCCAGCAGTTTAGGAGCAGACTATGGCTACACCTTC
size: -; D: -; J: TRBJ2-7; V: TRBV27; CDR3: CASSPRQGINEQYF; DNA: TGTGCCAGCAGTCCTCGGCAGGGTATCAACGAGCAGTACTTC
size: -; D: TRBD1; J: TRBJ1-1; V: TRBV27; CDR3: CASSRQGNTEAFF; DNA: TGTGCCAGCAGTCGACAGGGAAACACTGAAGCTTTCTTT
size: -; D: -; J: TRBJ1-1; V: TRBV5-1; CDR3: CASSFEGAEAFF; DNA: TGCGCCAGCAGCTTCGAGGGAGCTGAAGCTTTCTTT
size: -; D: -; J: TRBJ1-2; V: TRBV2; CDR3: CASSEARVVGYTF; DNA: TGTGCCAGCAGTGAAGCCAGGGTAGTCGGCTACACCTTC
size: many; D: -; J: TRBJ1-1; V: TRBV7-3; CDR3: CASSPGGGVTEAFF; DNA: TGTGCCAGCAGCCCCGGTGGGGGGGTGACTGAAGCTTTCTTT
size: -; D: -; J: TRBJ2-2; V: TRBV11-2; CDR3: CASSLDSQALFF; DNA: TGTGCCAGCAGCCTAGACAGTCAGGCGCTGTTTTTT
size: -; D: TRBD1; J: TRBJ1-2; V: TRBV7-2; CDR3: CASSLFRGNYGYTF; DNA: TGTGCCAGCAGCTTATTCAGGGGGAACTATGGCTACACCTTC
size: -; D: -; J: TRBJ2-3; V: TRBV25-1; CDR3: CASSELNGADTQYF; DNA: TGTGCCAGCAGTGAATTAAACGGGGCAGATACGCAGTATTTT
size: -; D: -; J: TRBJ1-5; V: TRBV29-1; CDR3: CSVAGTQNQPQHF; DNA: TGCAGCGTCGCAGGGACACAGAATCAGCCCCAGCATTTT
size: -; D: -; J: TRBJ2-3; V: TRBV4-3; CDR3: CASSQRGAADTQYF; DNA: TGCGCCAGCAGCCAACGGGGGGCCGCAGATACGCAGTATTTT
size: -; D: -; J: TRBJ2-6; V: TRBV30; CDR3: CAWNPRTNVLTF; DNA: TGTGCCTGGAACCCTCGGACCAACGTCCTGACTTTC
size: few; D: TRBD2; J: TRBJ2-1; V: TRBV4-3; CDR3: CASSQGGGTYNEQFF; DNA: TGCGCCAGCAGCCAAGGCGGGGGGACCTACAATGAGCAGTTCTTC
size: -; D: -; J: TRBJ1-5; V: TRBV12-5; CDR3: CASGLVGSNQPQHF; DNA: TGTGCTAGTGGTTTGGTCGGATCCAATCAGCCCCAGCATTTT
size: -; D: -; J: TRBJ1-2; V: TRBV28; CDR3: CASSLTRDFGYTF; DNA: TGTGCCAGCAGTTTAACCAGGGACTTCGGCTACACCTTC
size: -; D: -; J: TRBJ2-6; V: TRBV7-3; CDR3: CASSPSLSGANVLTF; DNA: TGTGCCAGCAGCCCGTCCCTTTCTGGGGCCAACGTCCTGACTTTC
size: -; D: -; J: TRBJ2-5; V: TRBV30; CDR3: CAWMRQGGETQYF; DNA: TGTGCCTGGATGCGGCAGGGTGGAGAGACCCAGTACTTC
size: -; D: TRBD1; J: TRBJ1-5; V: TRBV29-1; CDR3: CSVEGAQGQPQHF; DNA: TGCAGCGTAGAGGGGGCGCAGGGTCAGCCCCAGCATTTT
size: -; D: -; J: TRBJ1-2; V: TRBV5-1; CDR3: CASSLDWEGYGYTF; DNA: TGCGCCAGCAGCTTGGATTGGGAAGGCTATGGCTACACCTTC
size: -; D: -; J: TRBJ2-7; V: TRBV2; CDR3: CASTTIPYEQYF; DNA: TGTGCCAGCACCACAATTCCGTACGAGCAGTACTTC
size: -; D: -; J: TRBJ2-3; V: TRBV30; CDR3: CAWTRGINTDTQYF; DNA: TGTGCCTGGACGCGGGGAATCAACACAGATACGCAGTATTTT
size: few; D: -; J: TRBJ1-5; V: TRBV7-2; CDR3: CASSLDFSQPQHF; DNA: TGTGCCAGCAGCTTAGATTTTTCCCAGCCCCAGCATTTT
size: -; D: TRBD2; J: TRBJ2-1; V: TRBV4-3; CDR3: CASSQQPSGATPHEQFF; DNA: TGCGCCAGCAGCCAACAACCCAGCGGGGCGACCCCGCATGAGCAGTTCTTC
size: -; D: -; J: TRBJ1-1; V: TRBV11-1; CDR3: CASSPSLGNTEAFF; DNA: TGTGCCAGCAGCCCCAGTTTGGGGAACACTGAAGCTTTCTTT
size: -; D: -; J: TRBJ2-2; V: TRBV6-4; CDR3: CASTQDGNTGELFF; DNA: TGTGCCAGCACCCAGGACGGGAACACCGGGGAGCTGTTTTTT